One TCR beta chain is described in this entry. What it binds is unknown. An end of the junction differs from the germline gene, which may be a read error. This specimen comes from a study of tumor and adjacent non-tumor tissue in lung cancer. Overall study: The cohort had approximately 13 adenocarcinoma, a couple of squamous cell and 1 small cell patients.

RNA was extracted from bulk tissue without any cell sorting. Study-wide results and caveats: Top 100 clones took a larger repertoire share in normal lung.

Germline CDR1 is LGHNA and CDR2 is YSLEER. The CDR3 has 15 amino acids. A modified ARM-PCR protocol with three rounds of nested PCR amplified TCRbeta. TCRdb redid the calling of the multiplex PCR reads with MiXCR, one entry per CDR3 protein. The table shows over 100,000 distinct CDR3 sequences, with approximately 71% occurring only once. This chain uses TRBV4-3 with TRBJ1-2; D gene unclear. The TCR sequence derives from a woman aged 55-70 years with non-small cell lung cancer. Sequencing was done on a sample of lung tumor tissue. The CDR3 protein is CASSQDWQKPYGYTF. CDR3 in DNA: TGCGCCAGTAGCCAAGATTGGCAAAAACCCTATGGCTACACCTTC.